These 16 T cell receptor beta chains originate from one sample sequenced in a study of T-cell memory formation after mild COVID-19. TCRdb re-analysed the 5' RACE reads in MiXCR, keeping a single row per CDR3 protein. The sample lists about 400,000 distinct CDR3 sequences; more than 15% were seen once. Specimen: PBMCs or a T cell subset sorted from them (not recorded which). The source is a man aged 18 to 30 who had mild COVID-19 (a few samples of this study predate the infection). Cell type and time point are not known.

This clonotype turned up a few times. This chain uses TRBV27 with TRBJ2-1; 14 bases align to TRBD2. The V gene's germline CDR1 is MNHEY and CDR2 SMNVEV (reference sequence). V lost 5 bases and J lost 9; bases outside the gene matches: 6. The CDR3 extends over 15 amino acids. CDR3 loop: CASSARTSGGTEQFF. CDR3 bases: TGTGCCAGCAGTGCGCGGACTAGCGGGGGGACTGAGCAGTTCTTC.

This sequence joins TRBV7-9 and TRBJ2-2; TRBD2 aligns across 10 bases. Germline CDR1 is SEHNR and CDR2 is FQNEAQ (reference sequence). There are 18 residues in the CDR3. Trimming at V came to 5 bases and at J to 4 bases, leaving 13 bases not matched to a gene. This chain's CDR3 is CASSPDLSGGAATGELFF. CDR3 sequence (DNA): TGTGCCAGCAGCCCGGACTTAAGCGGGGGGGCCGCCACCGGGGAGCTGTTTTTT.

This chain joins TRBV4-1 and TRBJ2-7; TRBD1 matches 8 bases. This CDR3 is built from 15 residues. The J segment lost 1 base and the V segment lost 4 bases, leaving 6 bases of the junction unmatched. CDR1 MGHRA and CDR2 YSYEKL come from the germline V gene. This chain's CDR3 is CASSLRTGRSYEQYV. The DNA of the CDR3 is TGCGCCAGCAGCCTCAGGACAGGGCGTTCCTACGAGCAGTACGTC.

The chain carries TRBV12-3 or TRBV12-4 and TRBJ2-6; 7 bases agree with TRBD1. V gave up 5 bases and J gave up 4 bases; unmatched junction bases: 8. CDR3 length: 16 residues. The CDR3: CASSRDDRAGANVLTF. The CDR3 DNA is TGTGCCAGCAGTAGAGATGACAGGGCAGGGGCCAACGTCCTGACTTTC.

This chain links TRBV3-1 with TRBJ1-1, with D possibly matching TRBD1 (5 bases). CDR1 is LGHDT and CDR2 is YNNKEL in the germline V gene (reference sequence). This CDR3 comprises 15 residues. The V and J ends lost 2 bases and 2 bases respectively, with 12 bases between them. This CDR3 is CASSQRAGSNTEAFF. The CDR3 nucleotides read TGTGCCAGCAGCCAACGGGCAGGGTCCAACACTGAAGCTTTCTTT.

The chain employs TRBV12-3 or TRBV12-4 and TRBJ2-7; 7 bases line up with TRBD1. This CDR3 region has 13 residues. Trimming at V came to 5 bases and at J to 6 bases, leaving 7 bases not matched to a gene. The CDR3 is CASSPQTGSEQYF. The CDR3 DNA reads as TGTGCCAGCAGTCCCCAGACAGGGTCCGAGCAGTACTTC.

At least ten counts were recorded for this clonotype. This sequence joins TRBV11-2 and TRBJ2-1; TRBD1 matches at 7 bases. With V trimmed by 1 base and J by 0 bases, 3 bases remained unmatched. Germline CDR1 SGHAT, CDR2 FQNNGV. This CDR3 is 16 amino acids long. The CDR3 DNA reads TGTGCCAGCAGCTTAGTTTCAGGGGGCTCCTACAATGAGCAGTTCTTC. It encodes CASSLVSGGSYNEQFF.

The chain has TRBV9 and TRBJ2-5, with 9 positions matching TRBD2. The CDR3 is 14 amino acids. From germline, CDR1 is SGDLS and CDR2 YYNGEE. The V segment lost 3 bases and the J segment 1 base; nucleotides outside the gene matches: 1. Here the CDR3 reads CASSGGGAQETQYF. The CDR3 DNA follows: TGTGCCAGCAGCGGCGGGGGGGCCCAAGAGACCCAGTACTTC.

This clonotype has just a few counts. The gene calls are TRBV20-1 and TRBJ2-2; the match to TRBD2 covers 7 bases. Germline V gene data show CDR1 as DFQATT and CDR2 as SNEGSKA (reference sequence). This CDR3 spans 13 amino acids. V shed 6 bases, J shed 5 bases, and the junction held 6 bases outside the gene matches. The CDR3 sequence: CSAYRGDTGELFF. DNA of the CDR3: TGCAGTGCCTACCGGGGGGATACCGGGGAGCTGTTTTTT.

The rearrangement links TRBV5-1 to TRBJ1-1; D perhaps matches TRBD1 (6 bases). This CDR3 is 13 amino acids long. V was cut by 2 bases and J by 5 bases, with 10 bases left in between. Per germline, CDR1 SGHRS and CDR2 YFSETQ. The CDR3 loop is CASSFQGQTEAFF. In DNA, the CDR3 is TGCGCCAGCAGCTTCCAGGGGCAGACTGAAGCTTTCTTT.

This clonotype turned up a few times. The genes are TRBV10-3 and TRBJ1-6; no clear D gene. The ends were cut back, 8 bases at V and 6 bases at J, with 11 bases in the middle. CDR1 is ENHRY, CDR2 SYGVKD, per germline. This CDR3 is 13 amino acids long. The CDR3 nucleotides are TGTGCCATCGGAGAGACTCGTAATTCACCCCTCCACTTT. Protein product: CAIGETRNSPLHF.

This clonotype was detected only a few times. This could be a read error, since a much larger clone is one nucleotide away. This chain connects TRBV7-2 to TRBJ1-1, with unresolved D. CDR1 SGHTA and CDR2 FQGNSA come from the germline V gene. The CDR3 loop spans 13 amino acids. V gave up 2 bases and J gave up 1 base, with 5 bases separating them. CDR3 sequence: CASSLFGNTEAFF. DNA for the CDR3: TGTGCCAGCAGCTTATTCGGGAACACTGAAGCTTTCTTT. Variable domain in full (rest from reference TRBV7-2 and TRBJ1-1): GAGVSQSPSNKVTEKGKDVELRCDPISGHTALYWYRQSLGQGLEFLIYFQGNSAPDKSGLPSDRFSAERTGGSVSTLTIQRTQQEDSAVYLCASSLFGNTEAFFGQGTRLTVV.

The rearrangement links TRBV7-2 to TRBJ1-6; a weak D match, TRBD1 (6 bases). Germline V gives CDR1 SGHTA, CDR2 FQGNSA. CDR3 length: 16 amino acids. The germline V and J ends were trimmed by 2 bases and 4 bases, with 12 bases remaining between them. The CDR3 DNA sequence: TGTGCCAGCAGCTTATCCGGGACAAGATATAATTCACCCCTCCACTTT. Translated: CASSLSGTRYNSPLHF. The whole variable domain, remainder taken from reference TRBV7-2 and TRBJ1-6, is GAGVSQSPSNKVTEKGKDVELRCDPISGHTALYWYRQSLGQGLEFLIYFQGNSAPDKSGLPSDRFSAERTGGSVSTLTIQRTQQEDSAVYLCASSLSGTRYNSPLHFGNGTRLTVT.

The chain uses TRBV7-2 and TRBJ1-1; the match to TRBD1 covers 7 bases. This CDR3 spans 15 amino acids. The junction had 9 bases not matched to a gene; V was cut back by 4 bases and J by 4 bases. In germline, CDR1 is SGHTA, CDR2 FQGNSA. The CDR3 region has the DNA TGTGCCAGCAGCTCTACACGACAGGGAGCCACTGAAGCTTTCTTT. Protein: CASSSTRQGATEAFF.

This clonotype has only a few counts. This chain joins TRBV12-3 or TRBV12-4 and TRBJ2-1; D may match TRBD1 or TRBD2 (5 bases each). This CDR3 region has 12 residues. Trimming shortened V by 7 bases and J by 9 bases, and 13 bases separated the two germline ends. The CDR3 loop reads CASTTRGAEQFF. The CDR3 nucleotides read TGTGCCAGCACCACTAGGGGTGCTGAGCAGTTCTTC.

The chain links TRBV6-5 to TRBJ2-7; TRBD1 is a possible D gene (7 bases). CDR1 and CDR2 (germline): MNHEY, SVGAGI. V lost 0 bases, J lost 0 bases, and 12 bases lay in between. The CDR3 runs to 16 residues. The CDR3 is CASSYSGGTASYEQYF. The CDR3 nucleotides read TGTGCCAGCAGTTACTCAGGGGGGACAGCCTCCTACGAGCAGTACTTC.